The 20 T cell receptor beta chains below were found in one sample sequenced in a study of blood T cells in healthy people across ages. A sample-barcoded 5' primer and a J-beta primer mix were used in a second PCR of about 6 to 12 cycles. TCRdb independently ran MiXCR on the 5' RACE reads; one entry per CDR3 protein. The sample consists of around 1,500,000 distinct CDR3 sequences, roughly 28% of them appearing once. Sequenced: blood. These receptors were obtained from a woman in her 30s in good health.

The CDR3 protein is CASSLTSGIKETQYF. CDR3 DNA sequence: TGTGCCAGCAGCTTAACTAGCGGGATTAAAGAGACCCAGTACTTC. V is TRBV7-2 and J is TRBJ2-5; 10 bases are shared with TRBD2. Trimming cost V 2 bases and J 3 bases; bases outside gene matches: 3. The CDR3 totals 15 residues. From germline, CDR1 is SGHTA and CDR2 FQGNSA.

Only one count was recorded for this clonotype. This may be a read error, as it is one base from a much larger clone. The chain employs TRBV10-3 and TRBJ2-3; TRBD1 is a possible D gene (6 bases). The CDR3 has 14 amino acids. V shed 6 bases and J shed 6 bases, with 16 bases lying between them. Germline-derived CDR1 and CDR2 are ENHRY and SYGVKD. The CDR3 is CAIREPPGDDTQYF. Here the CDR3 DNA reads TGTGCCATCAGGGAGCCCCCAGGGGACGATACGCAGTATTTT.

This clonotype has a handful of counts. The chain carries TRBV7-2 and TRBJ1-1, with D possibly TRBD1 on 5 matching bases. Germline loops: CDR1 SGHTA, CDR2 FQGNSA. The CDR3 totals 15 residues. V was trimmed by 5 bases and J by 1 base, leaving 14 bases between them. This CDR3 reads CASSLTGGSNTEAFF. CDR3 bases: TGTGCCAGCAGCCTAACGGGGGGTTCGAACACTGAAGCTTTCTTT.

This clonotype was recorded only once. The rearrangement links TRBV6-1 to TRBJ2-4, with 7 bases matching TRBD2. V was clipped by 11 bases and J by 13 bases; unmatched bases: 23. The CDR3 totals 15 residues. Germline-derived CDR1 and CDR2 are MNHNS and SASEGT. CDR3 loop: CACTRMVGRVREQYF. The CDR3 nucleotides read TGTGCCTGCACCCGAATGGTTGGGAGGGTGAGGGAGCAGTACTTC.

The genes are TRBV14 and TRBJ2-1, with a tentative D call TRBD1 (6 bases). The V and J ends lost 4 bases and 7 bases respectively, with 14 bases between them. CDR3 length: 14 residues. Germline V gene lookup returns CDR1 SGHDN and CDR2 FVKESK. CDR3 protein: CASSPPGVGNEQFF. The CDR3, as DNA: TGTGCCAGCAGCCCTCCAGGGGTAGGTAATGAGCAGTTCTTC.

This clonotype was seen at least ten times. Germline and junction disagree at one end, which may indicate a read error. V gene TRBV11-2 combines with J gene TRBJ2-3; D may be TRBD1 (5 bases). From germline, CDR1 is SGHAT and CDR2 FQNNGV. CDR3 length: 16 amino acids. The CDR3 region has the DNA TGTGCCAGCAACTTATTTCGACAGCGAACCACAGATACGCAGTATTTT. Its translation is CASNLFRQRTTDTQYF.

J is TRBJ2-1 and V is TRBV6-5, with 13 bases identical to TRBD2. V lost 6 bases and J lost 7; bases outside the gene matches: 6. Germline V lookup: CDR1 MNHEY, CDR2 SVGAGI. The CDR3 runs 15 residues. The CDR3 DNA reads as TGTGCCAGCAGCGGACTAGCGGGAGTAAGGAATGAGCAGTTCTTC. Translated: CASSGLAGVRNEQFF.

This clonotype was seen a handful of times. This chain connects TRBV29-1 to TRBJ2-5; D could derive from TRBD1 or TRBD2 (7 bases each). Germline values: CDR1 SQVTM, CDR2 ANQGSEA. The CDR3 covers 15 residues. V lost 5 bases and J 5 bases, leaving 21 bases between the germline ends. The CDR3, as DNA: TGCAGCGTTAAGGACCGGGGAGGGGGCCCTGAGACCCAGTACTTC. Translating gives CSVKDRGGGPETQYF. The full variable domain, in which reference TRBV29-1 and TRBJ2-5 provide the parts outside the CDR3, is SAVISQKPSRDICQRGTSLTIQCQVDSQVTMMFWYRQQPGQSLTLIATANQGSEATYESGFVIDKFPISRPNLTFSTLTVSNMSPEDSSIYLCSVKDRGGGPETQYFGPGTRLLVL.

For the CDR3, the DNA is TGCGCCAGCATGGTGGGGGGGACACGCTACAATGAGCAGTTCTTC. Its translation is CASMVGGTRYNEQFF. This chain connects TRBV5-1 to TRBJ2-1, with D perhaps matching TRBD2 (7 bases). There are 15 residues in the CDR3. Trimming removed 6 bases from V and 3 bases from J, with 16 bases in between. CDR1 is SGHRS, CDR2 YFSETQ, per germline.

The V gene is TRBV7-2, the J gene TRBJ2-1; D is perhaps TRBD1 (6 bases). The V and J ends lost 1 base and 6 bases respectively, with 16 bases between them. Per the germline V gene, CDR1 is SGHTA and CDR2 is FQGNSA. The CDR3 loop spans 16 amino acids. The CDR3, as DNA: TGTGCCAGCAGCTTAGTAGCAGGGGTAGTGATCAATGAGCAGTTCTTC. Protein: CASSLVAGVVINEQFF. Combining the CDR3 with reference TRBV7-2 and TRBJ2-1 gives the whole variable domain GAGVSQSPSNKVTEKGKDVELRCDPISGHTALYWYRQSLGQGLEFLIYFQGNSAPDKSGLPSDRFSAERTGGSVSTLTIQRTQQEDSAVYLCASSLVAGVVINEQFFGPGTRLTVL.

V gene TRBV5-6 combines with J gene TRBJ1-1; D possibly corresponds to TRBD1 (6 bases). Trimming stripped 2 bases from V and 0 bases from J, with 14 bases between. The CDR3 sequence is 16 residues long. Germline CDR1 is SGHDT and CDR2 is YYEEEE. The CDR3 DNA is TGTGCCAGCAGCTTAAGTTTTAACAGGGTGAACACTGAAGCTTTCTTT. It specifies CASSLSFNRVNTEAFF. Full variable domain (rest looked up from reference TRBV5-6 and TRBJ1-1): DAGVTQSPTHLIKTRGQQVTLRCSPKSGHDTVSWYQQALGQGPQFIFQYYEEEERQRGNFPDRFSGHQFPNYSSELNVNALLLGDSALYLCASSLSFNRVNTEAFFGQGTRLTVV.

This clonotype was seen ten or more times. CDR3 region: CASTSERNDYEQYF. The CDR3 DNA is TGTGCCAGCACCTCGGAAAGGAACGATTACGAGCAGTACTTC. The J gene is TRBJ2-7, the V gene TRBV12-3 or TRBV12-4; unclear D gene. The V end lost 7 bases, the J end lost 4 bases, and 17 bases lay between the germline ends. The CDR3 has 14 amino acids.

The rearrangement joins TRBV30 to TRBJ2-1; D remains unclear. Between the trimmed V and J ends, which lost 4 bases and 0 bases, there was a span of 10 bases. CDR1 is GTSNPN, CDR2 SVGIG, per germline (reference sequence). This CDR3 contains 14 residues. Here the CDR3 DNA reads TGTGCCTGGACCCCCCCGAGCTCCTACAATGAGCAGTTCTTC. Its translation: CAWTPPSSYNEQFF.

A few counts support this clonotype. DNA of the CDR3: TGCAGTGCTACTTACTACACCGGGGAGCTGTTTTTT. Protein: CSATYYTGELFF. J is TRBJ2-2 and V is TRBV20-1; D gene uncertain. CDR3 length: 12 residues. Germline assignment: CDR1 DFQATT and CDR2 SNEGSKA (reference sequence). V lost 4 bases, J lost 3 bases, and 6 bases lay in between.

Only a few counts were recorded for this clonotype. J is TRBJ2-1 and V is TRBV29-1; tentatively, D is TRBD1 or TRBD2 (6 bases each). This CDR3 spans 13 amino acids. V was pared by 6 bases and J by 8 bases, with 17 bases between. CDR1 is SQVTM and CDR2 is ANQGSEA in the germline V gene. DNA of the CDR3: TGCAGCGTGGGGGGCCGTTCCCTCCATGAGCAGTTCTTC. Protein product: CSVGGRSLHEQFF.

The V gene is TRBV5-1, the J gene TRBJ2-2; 8 positions match TRBD1. This CDR3 has 15 amino acids. The germline CDR1 and CDR2 sequences are SGHRS and YFSETQ. Trimming removed 4 bases from V and 6 bases from J; junction bases left unmatched: 8. The CDR3 region has the DNA TGCGCCAGCAGCCGGGGACAGGCGGAGGCCGGGGAGCTGTTTTTT. Protein: CASSRGQAEAGELFF.

This clonotype appeared a few times. V is TRBV5-1 and J is TRBJ1-2; no firm D call. The germline V gene has CDR1 SGHRS and CDR2 YFSETQ. The CDR3 contains 11 residues. V lost 0 bases, J lost 13 bases, and 10 bases lay in between. The CDR3 sequence is CASSLAGQSTF. The CDR3 nucleotides are TGCGCCAGCAGCTTGGCCGGGCAGTCCACCTTC.

This clonotype was observed a single time. A single base separates this from a much larger clone, so it may be a read error. The chain carries TRBV4-1 and TRBJ2-7; 10 nucleotides match TRBD2. The V segment lost 0 bases and the J segment 5 bases; nucleotides outside the gene matches: 10. Germline CDR1 is MGHRA and CDR2 is YSYEKL. The CDR3 is 17 residues long. This CDR3 reads CASSQEGPSGGADEQYF. CDR3 sequence (DNA): TGCGCCAGCAGCCAAGAAGGACCCAGCGGGGGGGCCGACGAGCAGTACTTC.

Turning to this clonotype: At one end the junction does not follow the germline gene, possibly because of a read error. V is TRBV28 and J is TRBJ2-7, with a tentative D call TRBD1 (5 bases). Germline lookup yields CDR1 MDHEN and CDR2 SYDVKM. This CDR3 comprises 13 residues. CDR3 bases: TGTGCCAGCCTAGGGGATACCTCCTACGAGCAGTACTTT. This sequence encodes CASLGDTSYEQYF.

This clonotype was picked up many times. This chain joins TRBV29-1 and TRBJ2-7; TRBD2 agrees at 10 bases. The CDR3 is made up of 14 amino acids. CDR1 and CDR2 (germline): SQVTM, ANQGSEA. V shed 5 bases and J 9 bases; nucleotides not matched to a gene: 13. The CDR3 reads CSVFTSGESQGQYF. CDR3 nucleotide sequence: TGCAGCGTTTTCACTAGCGGGGAGTCGCAGGGGCAGTACTTC.